The present TCR beta chain was sequenced within a study of T-cell reconstitution after alpha-beta-depleted transplantation in children. Unique molecular identifiers tagged the TCRbeta library. Using its own MiXCR run on the PCR reads, TCRdb lists one record per CDR3 protein. The sample contains around 420,000 distinct CDR3 sequences, 15% to 20% of which appear only once. This clonotype was seen a handful of times. Its antigen is not identified. The ends were cut back, 2 bases at V and 4 bases at J, with 15 bases in the middle. This CDR3 has 17 residues. Germline values: CDR1 MNHEY, CDR2 SVGAGI. Study-level results: Expanded clones from the graft, numbering several hundred, reportedly supplied alpha-beta T cells about two months after transplant. A year had passed since transplant, and T-cell counts and diversity by then came mostly from newly produced T cells. From surviving recipient T cells and thymic progenitors came the high day-60 TCRbeta diversity observed in some patients.

The sequences come from PBMCs, mostly from graft donor cells, collected 360 days after TCRalphabeta/CD19-depleted stem cell transplant. V and J are TRBV6-5 and TRBJ1-6; D not resolved. This sequence was found in a boy in the first two years of life who had a stem cell transplant for Wiskott-Aldrich syndrome, so the T cells may come from the graft donor. The CDR3 nucleotides are TGTGCCAGCAGTTACGCCGCGCCGAGCGAATATAATTCACCCCTCCACTTT. Translated, it gives CASSYAAPSEYNSPLHF.